A selection of T cell receptor beta chains follows, all from one sample in a study of OX40 agonist ivuxolimab in advanced cancers. Libraries were prepared by immunoSEQ multiplex PCR; TCRdb keeps only in-frame clonotypes and omits some of them. The repertoire holds 100,000 or so clones, with over 75% as singletons. This sample comprised CD4+ or CD8+ T cells sorted from blood, obtained in a trial of the OX40 agonist ivuxolimab. Receptors were obtained from an adult with an advanced solid tumor such as melanoma, head and neck, liver or kidney cancer. Both conserved end residues are part of each CDR3. Each record gives: D gene, V gene, J gene, clone size, CDR3 DNA, CDR3 protein. D genes are given only for firm matches. Part of the rows lack a size; the others show once, few, many or a class for expanded clones.

TRBD1	TRBV11-2	TRBJ1-4	-	TGTGCCAGCCGCCGGACAGGGGGGGGAAAACTGTTTTTT	CASRRTGGGKLFF
TRBD2	TRBV2	TRBJ2-7	-	TGTGCCAGCAGTGACCCCACGACTAGCGGGAGTTCCAACGAGCAGTACTTC	CASSDPTTSGSSNEQYF
-	TRBV7-9	TRBJ2-7	-	TGTGCCAGCAGGGGGGTTGGGCAGGGAGGCTACGAGCAGTACTTC	CASRGVGQGGYEQYF
TRBD1	TRBV4-1	TRBJ1-6	-	TGCGCCAGCAGCCAAGTGTGGACAGGGGGTAATTCACCCCTCCACTTT	CASSQVWTGGNSPLHF
TRBD2	TRBV19	TRBJ2-2	-	TGTGCCAGTAGTATAAGCGGGAGGGTAAACACCGGGGAGCTGTTTTTT	CASSISGRVNTGELFF
TRBD2	TRBV7-3	TRBJ2-1	-	TGTGCCAGCTCGGGGGGGTCGCACAATGAGCAGTTCTTC	CASSGGSHNEQFF
-	TRBV7-9	TRBJ2-5	-	TGTGCCAGCAGCCACAGCCTCCGGTCCGGGACCCAGTACTTC	CASSHSLRSGTQYF
TRBD2	TRBV28	TRBJ2-3	-	TGTGCCAGCAGTCCGCCTACTGGCGGGGGAACCGCTGCAGATACGCAGTATTTT	CASSPPTGGGTAADTQYF
TRBD2	TRBV28	TRBJ2-7	-	TGTGCCAGCAGTCGGGTTATAGCGGGGGCCTACGAGCAGTACTTC	CASSRVIAGAYEQYF
-	TRBV7-2	TRBJ2-1	-	-	CASSWGQGASFF
-	TRBV9	TRBJ2-3	-	TGTGCCAGCAGCGTAGTAGCTTGGCCAACAGATACGCAGTATTTT	CASSVVAWPTDTQYF
TRBD1	TRBV7-8	TRBJ2-7	-	TGTGCCAGCAGCCCCAGACAGGGAACCGAGCAGTACTTC	CASSPRQGTEQYF
-	TRBV27	TRBJ2-7	-	TGTGCCAGCAGTTTCCTCCCACCCTACGAGCAGTACTTC	CASSFLPPYEQYF
-	TRBV5-1	TRBJ1-5	-	TGCGCCAGCGATGTTGGCACTTATAGCAATCAGCCCCAGCATTTT	CASDVGTYSNQPQHF
-	TRBV7-2	TRBJ2-5	-	TGTGCCAGCAGCTTTCCCCAAGAGACCCAGTACTTC	CASSFPQETQYF
TRBD1	TRBV6-5	TRBJ1-1	-	TGTGCCAGCAGTTACGGTACAGGGGATAACACTGAAGCTTTCTTT	CASSYGTGDNTEAFF
-	TRBV2	TRBJ2-5	once	TGTGCCAGCAGTGAGTCTAGCAACCAAGAGACCCAGTACTTC	CASSESSNQETQYF
TRBD1	TRBV7-2	TRBJ2-5	-	TGTGCCAGCAGCTTCCCAACAGGGGGGGAGACCCAGTACTTC	CASSFPTGGETQYF
-	TRBV30	TRBJ2-2	-	TGTGCCTGGAGCCGGGAGAACACCGGGGAGCTGTTTTTT	CAWSRENTGELFF
-	TRBV21-1	TRBJ2-5	-	TGTGCCAGCAGCCTTATAGCCGGGACTCTGAATCGGAAAGAGACCCAGTACTTC	CASSLIAGTLNRKETQYF
-	TRBV25-1	TRBJ1-2	-	TGTGCCAGCAGTTCCGGGTATGGCTACACCTTC	CASSSGYGYTF
-	TRBV28	TRBJ1-2	-	TGTGCCAGCAGTTTAAATAGCTGGGATGGCTACACCTTC	CASSLNSWDGYTF
TRBD1	TRBV11-3	TRBJ1-1	-	TGTGCCAGCAGCCTAGGGACAGGACCGGGTACTGAAGCTTTCTTT	CASSLGTGPGTEAFF
TRBD1	TRBV5-6	TRBJ2-5	-	TGTGCCAGCAGCGGAAGGGACAGGGGGCTGCGAGAGACCCAGTACTTC	CASSGRDRGLRETQYF
TRBD2	TRBV6-1	TRBJ2-7	-	TGTGCCAGCAGTGAGTTTATAGCGGGAGGCTACGAGCAGTACTTC	CASSEFIAGGYEQYF
-	TRBV9	TRBJ2-1	few	TGTGCCAGCAGCGTTTATGGCGGGATAGCATACAATGAGCAGTTCTTC	CASSVYGGIAYNEQFF
TRBD1	TRBV11-3	TRBJ1-1	-	TGTGCCAGCAAAATGGAGGACAGGGCGCTAAACACTGAAGCTTTCTTT	CASKMEDRALNTEAFF
TRBD2	TRBV7-2	TRBJ2-7	once	TGTGCCAGCAGCTTAGGCGGGAGGGGTCTCTACGAGCAGTACTTC	CASSLGGRGLYEQYF
-	TRBV27	TRBJ1-4	-	TGTGCCAGCTCAGACGGGGGTAGCGGTGAAAAACTGTTTTTT	CASSDGGSGEKLFF
-	TRBV18	TRBJ2-2	-	TGTGCCAGCTCACCAACGGCTACTAACACCGGGGAGCTGTTTTTT	CASSPTATNTGELFF
TRBD2	TRBV7-9	TRBJ2-6	once	TGTGCCAGCAGGGGGACTAGGGGTCTTGCCTCCTCTGGGGCCAACGTCCTGACTTTC	CASRGTRGLASSGANVLTF
TRBD2	TRBV28	TRBJ2-3	-	TGTGCCAGCAGTTCACCGTCCAGCGGGAGTGGAGATACGCAGTATTTT	CASSSPSSGSGDTQYF
TRBD2	TRBV9	TRBJ2-1	-	TGTGCCAGCAGCGTAGCGGGGAGGGTAGCGGGAGACAATGAGCAGTTCTTC	CASSVAGRVAGDNEQFF
-	TRBV7-9	TRBJ2-1	-	TGTGCCAGCAGCTTAGCGCGCCAGAGCTCCTACAATGAGCAGTTCTTC	CASSLARQSSYNEQFF
-	TRBV28	TRBJ2-7	-	TGTGCCAGCAGTTTTCTTGACGAGCAGTACTTC	CASSFLDEQYF
-	TRBV15	TRBJ1-1	-	TGTGCCACCAGCAGAGTAGCCAACACTGAAGCTTTCTTT	CATSRVANTEAFF
TRBD1	TRBV7-8	TRBJ1-1	few	TGTGCCAGCAGCCACGGGACAGGGGACTACCCGAACACTGAAGCTTTCTTT	CASSHGTGDYPNTEAFF
-	TRBV11-2	TRBJ2-7	-	TGTGCCAGCAGCGAACTTGTGGGTAGGGGCCAGGAGCAGTACTTC	CASSELVGRGQEQYF